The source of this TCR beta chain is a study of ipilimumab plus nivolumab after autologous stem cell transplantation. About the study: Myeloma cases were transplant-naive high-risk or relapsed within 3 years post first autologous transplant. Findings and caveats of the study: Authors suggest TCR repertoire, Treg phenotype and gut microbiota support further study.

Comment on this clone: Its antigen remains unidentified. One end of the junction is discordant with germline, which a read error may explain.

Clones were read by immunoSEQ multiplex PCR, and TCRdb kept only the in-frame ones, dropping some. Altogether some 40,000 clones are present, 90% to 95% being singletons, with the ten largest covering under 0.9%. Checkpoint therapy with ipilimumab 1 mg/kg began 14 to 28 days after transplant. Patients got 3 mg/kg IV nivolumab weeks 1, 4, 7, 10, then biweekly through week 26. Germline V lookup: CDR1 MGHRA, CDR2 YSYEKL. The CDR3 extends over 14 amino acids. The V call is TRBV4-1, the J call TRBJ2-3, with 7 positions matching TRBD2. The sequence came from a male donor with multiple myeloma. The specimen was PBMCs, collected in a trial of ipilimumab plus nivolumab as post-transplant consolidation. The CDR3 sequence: CAGSQGTILDTQYF. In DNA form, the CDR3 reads TGCGCCGGCAGCCAAGGGACTATATTGGATACGCAGTATTTT.